These T cell receptor beta chains were read from a single sample in a study of blood T cell repertoires in COVID-19. TCRdb keeps only in-frame clones here, not all; method: immunoSEQ multiplex PCR. The profile shows 250,000 to 350,000 clones, about nine tenths of them singletons. The sample comprised peripheral blood. Source of these receptors: a woman aged 60 to 75 with acute or convalescent COVID-19. The CDR3 runs from the conserved cysteine through the conserved F or W. The D gene is left open where the match is weak. Clone size appears in some rows only: once, few, many, or a class for an expanded clone.

size | length | J | V | D | CDR3 | DNA
. | 12 | TRBJ2-7 | TRBV7-2 | . | CASSSGGREQYF | TGTGCCAGCAGCTCAGGAGGGCGGGAGCAGTACTTC
. | 13 | TRBJ2-3 | TRBV29-1 | . | CSVLRARTDTQYF | TGCAGCGTGCTGAGGGCCCGCACAGATACGCAGTATTTT
once | 16 | TRBJ2-2 | TRBV19 | TRBD1 | CASSTDRSGNTGELFF | TGTGCCAGTAGTACGGACAGGTCGGGGAACACCGGGGAGCTGTTTTTT
. | 14 | TRBJ1-2 | TRBV9 | . | CASSVGTGHYGYTF | TGTGCCAGCAGCGTAGGAACAGGCCACTATGGCTACACCTTC
. | 14 | TRBJ2-7 | TRBV5-4 | . | CASSPQQVSYEQYF | TGTGCCAGCAGCCCGCAACAGGTCTCCTACGAGCAGTACTTC
. | 14 | TRBJ2-5 | TRBV27 | TRBD1 | CASSLWTGEETQYF | TGTGCCAGCAGTTTATGGACAGGGGAGGAGACCCAGTACTTC
. | 14 | TRBJ2-1 | TRBV6-5 | . | CASSYSAARVEQFF | TGTGCCAGCAGTTATTCGGCAGCCAGGGTTGAGCAGTTCTTC
. | 16 | TRBJ1-5 | TRBV19 | . | CASSISPGQTNQPQHF | TGTGCCAGTAGTATATCCCCGGGACAAACGAATCAGCCCCAGCATTTT
few | 15 | TRBJ1-3 | TRBV5-4 | . | CASSSDSQPGNTIYF | TGTGCCAGCAGCTCGGACTCCCAGCCGGGAAACACCATATATTTT
. | 15 | TRBJ1-3 | TRBV2 | . | CASTNRESSGNTIYF | TGTGCCAGCACCAACAGGGAAAGCTCTGGAAACACCATATATTTT
. | 19 | TRBJ2-4 | TRBV10-3 | TRBD2 | CAISEGLAGTSIAKNIQYF | TGTGCCATCAGTGAGGGACTAGCGGGAACCAGTATAGCCAAAAACATTCAGTACTTC
. | 13 | TRBJ2-7 | TRBV28 | TRBD1 | CASSPGQDYEQYF | TGTGCCAGCAGTCCGGGACAGGACTACGAGCAGTACTTC
. | 16 | TRBJ1-2 | TRBV9 | TRBD1 | CASSPGTGTANYGYTF | TGTGCCAGCAGCCCGGGGACAGGGACAGCTAACTATGGCTACACCTTC
. | 17 | TRBJ1-1 | TRBV18 | TRBD1 | CASSPPGQGVRGTEAFF | TGTGCCAGCTCACCCCCGGGACAGGGGGTGAGGGGCACTGAAGCTTTCTTT
. | 14 | TRBJ1-1 | TRBV5-4 | TRBD1 | CASSFRDRVTEAFF | TGTGCCAGCAGCTTCCGGGACAGGGTGACTGAAGCTTTCTTT
. | 18 | TRBJ2-6 | TRBV7-3 | . | CASSEGGRAFTGANVLTF | TGTGCCAGCAGCGAAGGCGGCAGGGCATTTACCGGGGCCAACGTCCTGACTTTC
. | 15 | TRBJ2-5 | TRBV19 | TRBD1 | CASSTGTVIKETQYF | TGTGCCAGTAGTACCGGGACAGTCATAAAAGAGACCCAGTACTTC
. | 11 | TRBJ1-5 | TRBV12-3/TRBV12-4 | . | CASSPGGPQHF | TGTGCCAGCAGCCCCGGGGGGCCCCAGCATTTT
once | 16 | TRBJ1-2 | TRBV27 | TRBD1 | CASSPRRTGLGYGYTF | TGTGCCAGCAGCCCACGACGGACAGGGCTTGGCTATGGCTACACCTTC
. | 15 | TRBJ2-1 | TRBV7-3 | TRBD2 | CASSSTGTSSNEQFF | TGTGCCAGCAGCAGTACCGGGACTAGCTCTAATGAGCAGTTCTTC
. | 14 | TRBJ2-7 | TRBV7-2 | TRBD1 | CASSFRQGIGEQYF | TGTGCCAGCAGCTTCCGACAGGGGATAGGCGAGCAGTACTTC
. | 15 | TRBJ2-3 | TRBV19 | . | CASSPAGIGTDTQYF | TGTGCCAGTAGTCCGGCAGGGATTGGCACAGATACGCAGTATTTT
. | 15 | TRBJ2-7 | TRBV18 | . | CASSPTGNQGYEQYF | TGTGCCAGCTCACCCACAGGGAATCAAGGCTACGAGCAGTACTTC
once | 14 | TRBJ2-1 | TRBV24-1 | . | CATSDVQGLGEQFF | TGTGCCACCAGTGATGTACAGGGCCTGGGGGAGCAGTTCTTC
once | 15 | TRBJ1-1 | TRBV7-9 | TRBD1 | CASSPRTGLNTEAFF | TGTGCCAGCAGCCCCCGGACAGGGTTAAATACTGAAGCTTTCTTT
once | 17 | TRBJ2-5 | TRBV7-5 | . | CARSCRDGTGAGETQYF | TGTGCCAGAAGCTGTCGAGATGGGACAGGGGCTGGGGAGACCCAGTACTTC
. | 14 | TRBJ1-5 | TRBV28 | TRBD1 | CASSTGGVNQPQHF | TGTGCCAGCAGCACAGGGGGGGTGAATCAGCCCCAGCATTTT
. | 15 | TRBJ2-6 | TRBV7-6 | . | CASSFRGSGANVLTF | TGTGCCAGCAGCTTCCGGGGCTCTGGGGCCAACGTCCTGACTTTC
. | 17 | TRBJ2-7 | TRBV14 | . | CASSPSRGQEPSYEQYF | TGTGCCAGCAGCCCATCCCGGGGTCAGGAGCCCTCCTACGAGCAGTACTTC
. | 16 | TRBJ1-5 | TRBV6-5 | . | CASSYSGQGLYQPQHF | TGTGCCAGCAGTTACTCGGGGCAGGGGCTGTATCAGCCCCAGCATTTT
. | 15 | TRBJ1-4 | TRBV28 | . | CASRTEGGAREKLFF | TGTGCCAGCAGGACCGAGGGGGGGGCGAGAGAAAAACTGTTTTTT
. | 16 | TRBJ1-6 | TRBV7-6 | . | CASSLGGRDANSPLHF | TGTGCCAGCAGCTTGGGGGGTAGGGATGCTAATTCACCCCTCCACTTT
. | 13 | TRBJ2-2 | TRBV7-8 | . | CASSFRETGELFF | TGTGCCAGCAGCTTCCGAGAAACCGGGGAGCTGTTTTTT
. | 14 | TRBJ1-5 | TRBV2 | TRBD1 | CASSDRTGDQPQHF | TGTGCCAGCAGTGATAGGACAGGGGATCAGCCCCAGCATTTT
. | 15 | TRBJ2-7 | TRBV3-1/TRBV3-2 | TRBD1 | CASSQAPGQNYEQYF | TGTGCCAGCAGCCAAGCCCCGGGACAGAACTACGAGCAGTACTTC
. | 14 | TRBJ2-2 | TRBV6-6 | TRBD2 | CASTRGGSVGELFF | TGTGCCAGCACCCGTGGCGGGAGCGTCGGGGAGCTGTTTTTT
. | 15 | TRBJ2-1 | TRBV3-1/TRBV3-2 | . | CASSQVSGVYNEQFF | TGTGCCAGCAGCCAAGTCTCGGGGGTCTACAATGAGCAGTTCTTC
once | 14 | TRBJ2-1 | TRBV10-3 | TRBD1 | CAITGQGGGNEQFF | TGTGCCATCACTGGACAGGGCGGTGGCAATGAGCAGTTCTTC
. | 14 | TRBJ2-1 | TRBV7-3 | TRBD2 | CASSSAGGYNEQFF | TGTGCCAGCAGCTCCGCGGGGGGCTACAATGAGCAGTTCTTC
once | 14 | TRBJ1-2 | TRBV7-2 | TRBD1 | CASSPGQGNYGYTF | TGTGCCAGCAGCCCGGGACAGGGTAACTATGGCTACACCTTC
. | 13 | TRBJ2-2 | TRBV28 | . | CASSLWLGGELFF | TGTGCCAGCAGTTTATGGCTCGGCGGGGAGCTGTTTTTT
. | 15 | TRBJ2-7 | TRBV11-2 | TRBD2 | CASSGGEWASYEQYF | TGTGCCAGCAGCGGGGGGGAGTGGGCCTCCTACGAGCAGTACTTC
. | 13 | TRBJ1-2 | TRBV3-1/TRBV3-2 | . | CASSLKGGGGYTF | TGTGCCAGCAGCCTAAAAGGTGGAGGTGGCTACACCTTC
. | 12 | TRBJ2-2 | TRBV11-3 | . | CASSFGAGELFF | TGTGCCAGCAGCTTCGGGGCCGGGGAGCTGTTTTTT
. | 17 | TRBJ2-3 | TRBV4-2 | TRBD2 | CASSQDGGLARVDTQYF | TGTGCCAGCAGCCAAGATGGAGGACTAGCGAGGGTAGATACGCAGTATTTT
. | 15 | TRBJ2-7 | TRBV7-7 | TRBD1 | CASSPGQGPSYEQYF | TGTGCTAGCAGCCCTGGACAGGGACCCTCCTACGAGCAGTACTTC
few | 15 | TRBJ1-2 | TRBV6-5 | . | CASTQREIQHYGYTF | TGTGCCAGCACCCAGAGGGAAATCCAACACTATGGCTACACCTTC
once | 16 | TRBJ2-3 | TRBV15 | . | CATSREGRGPTDTQYF | TGTGCCACCAGCAGAGAGGGGCGGGGGCCCACAGATACGCAGTATTTT
. | 14 | TRBJ2-5 | TRBV6-6 | . | CASSYRDTRETQYF | TGTGCCAGCAGTTACCGGGATACCCGGGAGACCCAGTACTTC
. | 12 | TRBJ2-5 | TRBV5-4 | . | CASSLRGETQYF | TGTGCCAGCAGCTTGAGGGGAGAGACCCAGTACTTC
. | 16 | TRBJ2-3 | TRBV4-3 | . | CASSQEGVPSTDTQYF | TGCGCCAGCAGCCAAGAAGGGGTTCCTTCCACAGATACGCAGTATTTT
. | 16 | TRBJ2-3 | TRBV27 | TRBD2 | CASSSPGLAGGDTQYF | TGTGCCAGCAGTTCACCGGGACTAGCGGGGGGAGATACGCAGTATTTT
. | 18 | TRBJ2-3 | TRBV4-1 | TRBD2 | CASSRSGPTSAGTDTQYF | TGCGCCAGCAGCCGATCCGGCCCCACTAGCGCTGGCACAGATACGCAGTATTTT
. | 12 | TRBJ1-6 | TRBV2 | . | CASRQGFSPLHF | TGTGCCAGCAGACAGGGATTTTCACCCCTCCACTTT
. | 19 | TRBJ2-3 | TRBV9 | TRBD2 | CASSVNIGTSLRGTDTQYF | TGTGCCAGCAGCGTCAACATAGGGACTAGCCTTAGAGGGACAGATACGCAGTATTTT
once | 11 | TRBJ1-5 | TRBV27 | . | CASSPNQPQHF | TGTGCCAGCAGCCCTAATCAGCCCCAGCATTTT
. | 15 | TRBJ2-3 | TRBV30 | TRBD2 | CAWQVREGATDTQYF | TGTGCCTGGCAAGTGCGGGAGGGGGCCACAGATACGCAGTATTTT
. | 17 | TRBJ1-1 | TRBV4-2 | TRBD1 | CASSQDGRTGSLTEAFF | TGTGCCAGCAGCCAAGATGGGCGGACAGGAAGTTTAACTGAAGCTTTCTTT
. | 17 | TRBJ2-1 | TRBV27 | TRBD2 | CASSLRASGRMRNEQFF | TGTGCCAGCAGTTTAAGAGCTAGCGGGAGAATGCGCAATGAGCAGTTCTTC
. | 11 | TRBJ1-1 | TRBV14 | . | CASSHDTEAFF | TGTGCCAGCAGCCACGACACTGAAGCTTTCTTT